These T cell receptor beta chains were read from a single sample in a study of T cell responses to AZD1222 COVID-19 vaccine. Profiled with immunoSEQ multiplex PCR; TCRdb holds only in-frame clones, not every one. The table shows fewer than 75,000 clones, with about 93% occurring only once. The sequencing here drew on peripheral blood, taken 28 days after the second dose of the MenACWY control vaccine. The origin of the receptors is an adult who received the MenACWY meningococcal vaccine as a control. Each CDR3 is given with its conserved first and last residue. Each record gives: J gene, clone size, D gene, V gene, CDR3 DNA, CDR3 protein. A D gene is named only where the DNA matches it firmly. Clone size, where shown, is once, few, many, or a class for clones that have expanded.

TRBJ1-2 - - TRBV5-4 TGTGCCAGCAGCTTGCCGACTAACTATGGCTACACCTTC CASSLPTNYGYTF
TRBJ2-7 - - TRBV5-1 TGCGCCAGCAGCGGCGGGGTCCACGAGCAGTACTTC CASSGGVHEQYF
TRBJ1-3 - - TRBV15 TGTGCCACCAGCAGAGATCACCTGGACTCTGGAAACACCATATATTTT CATSRDHLDSGNTIYF
TRBJ1-5 few - TRBV3-1/TRBV3-2 TGTGCCAGCAGCCAGGGCGGGGGGGTCAATCAGCCCCAGCATTTT CASSQGGGVNQPQHF
TRBJ2-2 - TRBD2 TRBV5-1 TGCGCCAGCAGCCCGGGACTAGCGACCTTAACCGGGGAGCTGTTTTTT CASSPGLATLTGELFF
TRBJ2-5 - TRBD2 TRBV2 TGTGCCAGCAGCCCCCCACTAGCGGGACAAGAGACCCAGTACTTC CASSPPLAGQETQYF
TRBJ1-5 - TRBD1 TRBV5-8 TGTGCCAGCAGCCTGGGACAGGCGCATCAGCCCCAGCATTTT CASSLGQAHQPQHF
TRBJ2-3 once TRBD2 TRBV28 TGTGCCAGCCAGCGGGAGGACACAGATACGCAGTATTTT CASQREDTDTQYF
TRBJ2-1 - - TRBV5-5 TGTGCCAGCAGCCGGAACCTACTTGGCTCCTACAATGAGCAGTTCTTC CASSRNLLGSYNEQFF
TRBJ2-7 few TRBD1 TRBV19 TGTGCCAGCGGGGACAGGGTTTCCGAGCAGTACTTC CASGDRVSEQYF
TRBJ1-1 - - TRBV5-1 TGCGCCAGCAGGACTGAGGGGCTGGCGGTCACTGAAGCTTTCTTT CASRTEGLAVTEAFF
TRBJ2-2 - TRBD2 TRBV5-1 TGCGCCAGCAGCTTGGGTCCTGCTAGCGGGGAGACCGGGGAGCTGTTTTTT CASSLGPASGETGELFF
TRBJ2-7 - - TRBV27 TGTGCCAGCAGTCCCAGACTAGGAAGCTACGAGCAGTACTTC CASSPRLGSYEQYF
TRBJ2-1 few - TRBV2 TGTGCCAGCAGGGACTCTGCGGGATACAATGAGCAGTTCTTC CASRDSAGYNEQFF
TRBJ1-1 - TRBD1 TRBV6-5 TGTGCCAGTTACAGGGGGCGAATGGCTTTCTTT CASYRGRMAFF
TRBJ1-6 - - TRBV6-2/TRBV6-3 TGTGCCAGCAGCCGGCTGACACCTCAGGAATCACCCCTCCACTTT CASSRLTPQESPLHF
TRBJ1-5 - - TRBV15 TGTGCCACCAGCAGAGATGGGACTCCCAATCAGCCCCAGCATTTT CATSRDGTPNQPQHF
TRBJ2-2 once - TRBV5-1 TGCGCCAGCAGCTTGGCCGGCACCGGGGAGCTGTTTTTT CASSLAGTGELFF
TRBJ2-1 - TRBD2 TRBV6-6 TGTGCCAGCGGCCCCGCGGGAGCTAAAAATGAGCAGTTCTTC CASGPAGAKNEQFF
TRBJ1-3 few - TRBV5-5 TGTGCCAGCAGCACGGGACTCCTCTCTGGAAACACCATATATTTT CASSTGLLSGNTIYF
TRBJ1-2 - - TRBV6-1 TGTGCCAGCAGTGAACACATCCCCTACACCTTC CASSEHIPYTF
TRBJ2-1 - - TRBV10-2 TGCGCCAGCAGTCGTGCTAGCAGGTACAATGAGCAGTTCTTC CASSRASRYNEQFF
TRBJ1-1 - - TRBV29-1 TGCAGCGTTGAGACGTTGCTGAACACTGAAGCTTTCTTT CSVETLLNTEAFF
TRBJ2-5 - TRBD1 TRBV10-3 TGTGCCATCAGTGATGGGGGACAGGGGAAGGAGTCGAGTGGGACCCAGTACTTC CAISDGGQGKESSGTQYF
TRBJ1-5 few - TRBV6-5 TGTGCCAGCAGTTACGGTGGCGGCAATCAGCCCCAGCATTTT CASSYGGGNQPQHF
TRBJ2-7 - - TRBV5-8 TGTGCCAGCAGCCCGACAAGGACCCAATTC CASSPTRTQF
TRBJ1-1 once - TRBV2 TGTGCCAGCAGTCCTAGGGGGTTGAACACTGAAGCTTTCTTT CASSPRGLNTEAFF
TRBJ2-7 - - TRBV19 TGTGCCACCCAGGACCTCTACGAGCAGTACTTC CATQDLYEQYF
TRBJ1-3 - - TRBV6-5 TGTGCCAGCAGTTCTAGGGCTGGAAACACCATATATTTT CASSSRAGNTIYF
TRBJ1-3 - - TRBV30 TGTGCCTGGTCGGGAAACACCATATATTTT CAWSGNTIYF
TRBJ2-7 - - TRBV28 TGTGCCACCCGAACCGGGATCCCGATGGAGCAGTACTTC CATRTGIPMEQYF
TRBJ1-2 once - TRBV12-3/TRBV12-4 TGTGCCAGCAGACCCGCGGGGGCCGGTGGCTACACCTTC CASRPAGAGGYTF
TRBJ2-7 - - TRBV6-6 TGTGCCAGCACGGGGGTCCAGGAGGAGCAGTACTTC CASTGVQEEQYF